The 14 T cell receptor beta chains below all came from one sample that was sequenced in a study of blood T cell repertoires in COVID-19. Assay used: immunoSEQ multiplex PCR; TCRdb lists only in-frame clones, some missing. The sample shows about 290,000 clones, around four fifths of them seen only once. The sequencing input was peripheral blood. Receptor source: a woman aged 50 to 60 with active or convalescent COVID-19.

This clone has just one count. V and J are TRBV6-5 and TRBJ2-7, with 9 bases that match TRBD2. CDR3 length: 14 amino acids. Germline CDR1 and CDR2: MNHEY and SVGAGI. Germline trimming cut 6 bases from V and 0 bases from J; bases unmatched to any gene: 3. The CDR3 is CASRSAGGSYEQYF. Here the CDR3 DNA reads TGTGCCAGCAGATCAGCGGGAGGCTCCTACGAGCAGTACTTC.

The gene calls are TRBV2 and TRBJ1-2; the match to TRBD1 covers 7 bases. The CDR3 contains 12 residues. Germline values: CDR1 SNHLY, CDR2 FYNNEI. V lost 6 bases to trimming and J lost 12 bases; unmatched junction nucleotides: 10. In nucleotides, the CDR3 is TGTGCCAGCAGGACAGGGACACCTTGGGACACCTTC. It translates to CASRTGTPWDTF.

This rearrangement joins TRBV6-5 to TRBJ1-4, with D unclear. Germline assignment: CDR1 MNHEY and CDR2 SVGAGI. The CDR3 is made up of 11 amino acids. The ends were cut back, 6 bases at V and 11 bases at J, with 10 bases in the middle. The CDR3 bases are TGTGCCAGCAGCCCGGGGAGGAAACTGTTTTTT. Its protein is CASSPGRKLFF.

This clone was observed a few times. Other DNA variants within this sample encode the same CDR3. This sequence joins TRBV6-1 and TRBJ1-1; D remains unclear. Trimming cost V 2 bases and J 2 bases, with 9 bases left between them. The CDR3 is made up of 14 amino acids. Germline assignment: CDR1 MNHNS and CDR2 SASEGT. The CDR3 bases are TGTGCCAGCAGTGAAAACAGTGTTAACACTGAAGCTTTCTTT. Amino acid sequence: CASSENSVNTEAFF.

This chain uses TRBV11-1 with TRBJ2-1, with 8 bases matching TRBD2. Trimming took 6 bases from V and 1 from J; bases not matched to a gene: 8. From germline, CDR1 is SGHAT and CDR2 FQDESV (reference sequence). The CDR3 contains 16 residues. The CDR3 coding sequence is TGTGCCAGCAGGCACAGGGCGGGAGGTTCCTACAATGAGCAGTTCTTC. Residues: CASRHRAGGSYNEQFF.

The chain carries TRBV2 and TRBJ1-6, with 9 bases identical to TRBD1. The germline V gene has CDR1 SNHLY and CDR2 FYNNEI. This CDR3 contains 14 residues. V trimming: 6 bases; J trimming: 10 bases; junction bases outside the gene matches: 7. The CDR3 is CASRQGQGYSPLHF. In DNA, the CDR3 is TGTGCCAGCAGGCAGGGACAGGGCTACTCACCCCTCCACTTT.

The chain is built from TRBV10-3 and TRBJ2-7; tentatively, D is TRBD2 (5 bases). The germline V gene has CDR1 ENHRY and CDR2 SYGVKD. CDR3 length: 14 amino acids. Trimming removed 5 bases from V and 6 bases from J, with 17 bases in between. The DNA of the CDR3 is TGTGCCATCAGTACAAGGACTCCCGGCTCCGAGCAGTACTTC. It is translated as CAISTRTPGSEQYF.

The chain is built from TRBV29-1 and TRBJ1-1, with 9 bases aligning to TRBD1. J lost 3 bases, V lost 5 bases, and 7 bases had no gene match. CDR3 size: 14 residues. Germline CDR1 reads SQVTM; CDR2 reads ANQGSEA. The CDR3 reads CSVNRGLSDTEAFF. CDR3 DNA: TGCAGCGTTAACAGGGGGCTAAGCGACACTGAAGCTTTCTTT.

This chain links TRBV2 with TRBJ1-6; no reliable D call. CDR3 length equals 13 residues. The V end lost 7 bases, the J end lost 2 bases, and 6 bases lay between the germline ends. Germline lookup yields CDR1 SNHLY and CDR2 FYNNEI. This chain's CDR3 is CASKLTYNSPLHF. CDR3 DNA sequence: TGTGCCAGCAAACTCACCTATAATTCACCCCTCCACTTT.

This clone was seen once. The chain joins TRBV6-5 to TRBJ2-1, with 8 nucleotides matching TRBD2. The V segment lost 8 bases and the J segment 6 bases; nucleotides outside the gene matches: 12. The length of the CDR3 is 15 residues. The germline V gene encodes CDR1 MNHEY and CDR2 SVGAGI. The DNA of the CDR3 is TGTGCCAGCCCCCCCGCGGGAGGCCCCATCAATGAGCAGTTCTTC. It translates to CASPPAGGPINEQFF.

The J gene is TRBJ2-3, the V gene TRBV19, with 9 positions matching TRBD2. The V gene's germline CDR1 is LNHDA and CDR2 SQIVND (reference sequence). The CDR3 runs to 16 residues. The ends lost 11 bases at V and 2 bases at J; junction bases unmatched: 14. The CDR3 is CACASGINRITDTQYF. In DNA form, the CDR3 reads TGTGCCTGTGCTAGCGGGATAAACAGGATCACAGATACGCAGTATTTT.

The rearrangement uses TRBV7-2 and TRBJ1-2; D is possibly TRBD1 (5 bases). Germline V gene lookup returns CDR1 SGHTA and CDR2 FQGNSA. The length of the CDR3 is 17 residues. Trimming shortened V by 6 bases and J by 0 bases, and 20 bases separated the two germline ends. CDR3 bases: TGTGCCAGCAGGTCATTAGGGCGGGGCTTAGCTAACTATGGCTACACCTTC. It codes for CASRSLGRGLANYGYTF.

This clone was recorded once. The J gene is TRBJ1-2, the V gene TRBV7-2; the D is unclear. Looked up from germline, CDR1 is SGHTA and CDR2 is FQGNSA. Trimming left V 0 bases short and J 8 bases short, with 13 bases between. This CDR3 region has 14 residues. The CDR3 DNA reads TGTGCCAGCAGCTTAGCTCTGGGCAATTCCGGCTACACCTTC. Amino acids: CASSLALGNSGYTF.

This clone was seen only a few times. The rearrangement joins TRBV27 to TRBJ2-7; D is perhaps TRBD1 (5 bases). The V end lost 1 base, the J end lost 3 bases, and 16 bases lay between the germline ends. This CDR3 has 16 amino acids. Germline V gives CDR1 MNHEY, CDR2 SMNVEV (reference sequence). The CDR3 DNA reads TGTGCCAGCAGTTTATTCTTAGGGGCCGCGGTCTACGAGCAGTACTTC. The encoded protein is CASSLFLGAAVYEQYF.